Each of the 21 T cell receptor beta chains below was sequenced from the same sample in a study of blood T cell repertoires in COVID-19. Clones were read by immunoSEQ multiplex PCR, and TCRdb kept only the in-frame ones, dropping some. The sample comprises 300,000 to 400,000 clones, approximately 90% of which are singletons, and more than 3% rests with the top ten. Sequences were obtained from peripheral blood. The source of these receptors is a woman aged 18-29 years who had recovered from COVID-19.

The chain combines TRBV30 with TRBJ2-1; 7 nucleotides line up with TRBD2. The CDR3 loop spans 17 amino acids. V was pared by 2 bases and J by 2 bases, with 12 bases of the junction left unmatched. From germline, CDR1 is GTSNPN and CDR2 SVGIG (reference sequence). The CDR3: CAWSHPLLARAYNEQFF. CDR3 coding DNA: TGTGCCTGGAGTCACCCCCTACTAGCGCGAGCCTACAATGAGCAGTTCTTC.

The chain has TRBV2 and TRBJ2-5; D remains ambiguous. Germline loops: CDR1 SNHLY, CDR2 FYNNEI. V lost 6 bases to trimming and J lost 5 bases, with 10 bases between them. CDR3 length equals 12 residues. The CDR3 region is CASSGPSETQYF. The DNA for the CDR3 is TGTGCCAGCAGCGGTCCCTCCGAGACCCAGTACTTC.

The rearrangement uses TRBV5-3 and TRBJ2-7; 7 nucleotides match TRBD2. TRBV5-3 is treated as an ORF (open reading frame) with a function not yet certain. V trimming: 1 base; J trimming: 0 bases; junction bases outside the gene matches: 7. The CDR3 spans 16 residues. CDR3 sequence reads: CARSLLLAVASYEQYV. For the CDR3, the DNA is TGTGCCAGAAGCTTGCTCCTAGCGGTTGCCTCCTACGAGCAGTACGTC.

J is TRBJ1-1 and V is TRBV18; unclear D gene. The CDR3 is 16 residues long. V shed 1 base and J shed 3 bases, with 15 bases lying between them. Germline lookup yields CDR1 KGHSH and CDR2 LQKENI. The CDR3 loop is CASSPLPGKRDTEAFF. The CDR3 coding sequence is TGTGCCAGCTCACCACTCCCCGGGAAACGGGACACTGAAGCTTTCTTT. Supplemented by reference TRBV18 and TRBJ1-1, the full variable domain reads NAGVMQNPRHLVRRRGQEARLRCSPMKGHSHVYWYRQLPEEGLKFMVYLQKENIIDESGMPKERFSAEFPKEGPSILRIQQVVRGDSAAYFCASSPLPGKRDTEAFFGQGTRLTVV.

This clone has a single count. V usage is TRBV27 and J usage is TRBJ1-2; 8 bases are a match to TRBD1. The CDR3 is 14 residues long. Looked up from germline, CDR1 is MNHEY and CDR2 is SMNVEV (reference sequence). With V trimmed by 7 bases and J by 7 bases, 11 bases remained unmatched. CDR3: CASKSGQGSRGYTF. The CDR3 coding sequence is TGTGCCAGCAAATCCGGACAGGGTAGCCGTGGCTACACCTTC.

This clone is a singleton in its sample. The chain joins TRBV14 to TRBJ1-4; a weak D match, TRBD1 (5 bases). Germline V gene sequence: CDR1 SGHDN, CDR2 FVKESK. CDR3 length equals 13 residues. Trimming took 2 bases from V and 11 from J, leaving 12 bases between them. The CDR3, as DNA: TGTGCCAGCAGCCAATGGGTGGCAGGGAAACTGTTTTTT. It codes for CASSQWVAGKLFF.

As DNA, the CDR3 is TGTGCCAGCAGCCCCAGGACAGGGTGGACTGAAAAACTGTTTTTT. Protein product: CASSPRTGWTEKLFF. The chain uses TRBV7-2 and TRBJ1-4; 8 positions agree with TRBD1. Germline lookup yields CDR1 SGHTA and CDR2 FQGNSA. CDR3 length: 15 amino acids. V was clipped by 5 bases and J by 7 bases; unmatched bases: 9.

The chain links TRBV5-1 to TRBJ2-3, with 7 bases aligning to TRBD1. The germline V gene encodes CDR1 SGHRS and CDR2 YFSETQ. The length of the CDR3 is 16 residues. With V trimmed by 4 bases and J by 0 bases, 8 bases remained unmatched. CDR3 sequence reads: CASSPDRAISTDTQYF. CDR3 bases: TGCGCCAGCAGCCCTGACAGGGCAATTAGCACAGATACGCAGTATTTT.

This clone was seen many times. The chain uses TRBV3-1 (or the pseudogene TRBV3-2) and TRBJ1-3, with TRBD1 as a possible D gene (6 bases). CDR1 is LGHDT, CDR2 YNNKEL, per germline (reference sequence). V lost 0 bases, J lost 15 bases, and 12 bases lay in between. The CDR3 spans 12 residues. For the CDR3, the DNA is TGTGCCAGCAGCCAAGATGCGGGGGCTCAATATTTT. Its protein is CASSQDAGAQYF.

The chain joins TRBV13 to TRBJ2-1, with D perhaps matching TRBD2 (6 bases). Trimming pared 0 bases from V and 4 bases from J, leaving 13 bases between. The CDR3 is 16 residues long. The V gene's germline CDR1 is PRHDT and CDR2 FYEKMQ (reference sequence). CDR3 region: CASSLGPGRGYNEQFF. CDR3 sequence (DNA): TGTGCCAGCAGCTTAGGGCCCGGGAGAGGTTACAATGAGCAGTTCTTC.

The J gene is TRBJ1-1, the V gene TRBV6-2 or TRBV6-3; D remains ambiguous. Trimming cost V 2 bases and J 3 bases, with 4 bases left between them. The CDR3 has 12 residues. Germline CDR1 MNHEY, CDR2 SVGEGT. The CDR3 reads CASSYGDTEAFF. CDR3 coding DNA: TGTGCCAGCAGTTACGGAGACACTGAAGCTTTCTTT.

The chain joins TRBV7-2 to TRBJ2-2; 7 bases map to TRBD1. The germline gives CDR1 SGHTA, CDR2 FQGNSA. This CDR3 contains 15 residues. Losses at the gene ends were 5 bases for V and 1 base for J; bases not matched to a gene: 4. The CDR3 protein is CASSRQGENTGELFF. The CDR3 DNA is TGTGCCAGCAGCCGCCAGGGGGAGAACACCGGGGAGCTGTTTTTT. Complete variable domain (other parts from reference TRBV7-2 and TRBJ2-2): GAGVSQSPSNKVTEKGKDVELRCDPISGHTALYWYRQSLGQGLEFLIYFQGNSAPDKSGLPSDRFSAERTGGSVSTLTIQRTQQEDSAVYLCASSRQGENTGELFFGEGSRLTVL.

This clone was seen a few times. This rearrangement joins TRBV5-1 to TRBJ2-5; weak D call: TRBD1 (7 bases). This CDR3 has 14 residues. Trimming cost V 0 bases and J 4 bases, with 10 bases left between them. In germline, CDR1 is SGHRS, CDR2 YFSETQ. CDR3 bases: TGCGCCAGCAGCTTGGTCCAGGGGGGAGAGACCCAGTACTTC. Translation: CASSLVQGGETQYF.

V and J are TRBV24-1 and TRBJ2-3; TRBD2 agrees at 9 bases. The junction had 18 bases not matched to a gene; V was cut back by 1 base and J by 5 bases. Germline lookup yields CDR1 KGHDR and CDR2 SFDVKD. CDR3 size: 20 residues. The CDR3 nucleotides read TGTGCCACCAGTGATTTAACGCCTAGCGGGGAGGCCGGGTGGAAAGATACGCAGTATTTT. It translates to CATSDLTPSGEAGWKDTQYF.

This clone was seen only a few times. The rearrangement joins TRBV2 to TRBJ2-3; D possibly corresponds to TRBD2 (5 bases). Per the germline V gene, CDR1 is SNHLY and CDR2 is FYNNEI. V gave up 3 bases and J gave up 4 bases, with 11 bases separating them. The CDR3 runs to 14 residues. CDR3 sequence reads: CASSEFGNADTQYF. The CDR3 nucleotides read TGTGCCAGCAGTGAGTTCGGGAACGCAGATACGCAGTATTTT.

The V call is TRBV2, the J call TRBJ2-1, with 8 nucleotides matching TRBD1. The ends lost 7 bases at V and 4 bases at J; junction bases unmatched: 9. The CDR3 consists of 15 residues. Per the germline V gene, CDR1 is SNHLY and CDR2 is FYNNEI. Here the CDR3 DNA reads TGTGCCAGCATGTCCAGCGACAGGGGTTACAATGAGCAGTTCTTC. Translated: CASMSSDRGYNEQFF.

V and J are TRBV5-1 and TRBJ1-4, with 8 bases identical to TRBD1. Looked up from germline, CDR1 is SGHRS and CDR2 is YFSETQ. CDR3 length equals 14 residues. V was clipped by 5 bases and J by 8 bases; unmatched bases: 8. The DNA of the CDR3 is TGCGCCAGCAGGCCGGACAGGGAAGAGGAAAAACTGTTTTTT. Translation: CASRPDREEEKLFF. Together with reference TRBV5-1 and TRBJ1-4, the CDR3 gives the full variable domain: KAGVTQTPRYLIKTRGQQVTLSCSPISGHRSVSWYQQTPGQGLQFLFEYFSETQRNKGNFPGRFSGRQFSNSRSEMNVSTLELGDSALYLCASRPDREEEKLFFGSGTQLSVL.

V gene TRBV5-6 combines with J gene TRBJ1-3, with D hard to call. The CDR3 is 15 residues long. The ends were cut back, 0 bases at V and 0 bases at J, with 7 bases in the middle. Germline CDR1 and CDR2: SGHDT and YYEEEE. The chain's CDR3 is CASSLVESSGNTIYF. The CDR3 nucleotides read TGTGCCAGCAGCTTGGTGGAGAGCTCTGGAAACACCATATATTTT.

The CDR3 nucleotides read TGCGCCAGCAGCCAAATATCTCCCGGGAGCTATCGGGGCTACACCTTC. Protein: CASSQISPGSYRGYTF. This sequence joins TRBV4-3 and TRBJ1-2, with unresolved D. Germline V lookup: CDR1 LGHNA, CDR2 YSLEER. The CDR3 extends over 16 amino acids. The V end lost 2 bases, the J end lost 8 bases, and 21 bases lay between the germline ends.

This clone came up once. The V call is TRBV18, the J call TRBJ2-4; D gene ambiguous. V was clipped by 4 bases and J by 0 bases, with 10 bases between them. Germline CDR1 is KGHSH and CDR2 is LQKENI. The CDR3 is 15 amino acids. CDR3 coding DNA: TGTGCCAGCTCACAGACAAATATAGCCAAAAACATTCAGTACTTC. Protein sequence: CASSQTNIAKNIQYF.

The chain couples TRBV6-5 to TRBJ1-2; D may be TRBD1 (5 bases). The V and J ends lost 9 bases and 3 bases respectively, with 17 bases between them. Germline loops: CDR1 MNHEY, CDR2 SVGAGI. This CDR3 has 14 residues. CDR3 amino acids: CASTSRQIYYGYTF. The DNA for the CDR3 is TGTGCCAGTACCTCGCGACAGATTTACTATGGCTACACCTTC.